The sequence of this T cell receptor beta chain was determined in a study of cytomegalovirus exposure and HLA in healthy donors. The CDR3 sequence is 17 residues long. Trimming cost V 0 bases and J 5 bases, with 20 bases left between them. CDR1 is SGHRS, CDR2 YFSETQ, per germline. Primers: 60 Vbeta forward and 13 Jbeta reverse. Libraries were prepared by immunoSEQ multiplex PCR; TCRdb keeps only in-frame clonotypes and omits some of them. This sample has about 120,000 clones; 80% occur once, and the top ten carry 8.8%. The sequencing input was PBMCs. The J gene is TRBJ1-1, the V gene TRBV5-1; the D is unclear. The TCR sequence derives from a female donor in good health and CMV-seropositive. The CDR3 DNA reads as TGCGCCAGCAGCTTGGAGGGAGCGGGTAGAGGGTTAACTGAAGCTTTCTTT. The encoded protein is CASSLEGAGRGLTEAFF.